This is a list of T cell receptor beta chains from one sample in a study of T cells in Graves' hyperthyroidism and ophthalmopathy. MiXCR was run by TCRdb on the multiplex PCR reads, yielding one entry per CDR3 protein. The table includes more than 95,000 distinct CDR3 sequences, 45% to 50% detected once. The sequencing sample was made of blood. Receptors were obtained from a middle-aged man with Graves' hyperthyroidism. Both conserved end residues are trimmed from each CDR3. D genes are given only for firm matches.

cdr3_aa v_call d_call j_call
ASRGQASFGYT TRBV2 TRBD1 TRBJ1-2
SVVDRSLSEAF TRBV29-1 TRBD1 TRBJ1-1
ASSQVMGGRAKNEQF TRBV4-1 TRBD2 TRBJ2-1
ASSDAASSGNT TRBV2 - TRBJ1-2
SVGSGSTDTQY TRBV29-1 - TRBJ2-3
ASSESTGSGVPY TRBV2 - TRBJ2-3
ATSRGSSGGANVLT TRBV15 TRBD2 TRBJ2-6
ASSQRPGAGQPQH TRBV9 - TRBJ1-5
ASSGQGAYEQY TRBV9 TRBD1 TRBJ2-7
SARGVSGWNSTDTQY TRBV20-1 TRBD2 TRBJ2-3
ASSLPGNRYTQY TRBV5-5 - TRBJ2-3
ASSVGTDLLYGYT TRBV7-4 TRBD1 TRBJ1-2
ASSPFGTSGVEQF TRBV7-3 TRBD2 TRBJ2-1
ASSLAEAGDSSYNEQF TRBV5-1 TRBD2 TRBJ2-1
ATSRGFMGGQPQH TRBV15 - TRBJ1-5
SYAGEFGYEQY TRBV20-1 - TRBJ2-7
ASSSWARDSHGYT TRBV5-8 TRBD1 TRBJ1-2
SATDDRVTGYT TRBV20-1 TRBD1 TRBJ1-2
ASSIGGTNSPLH TRBV4-2 - TRBJ1-6
ASSAQGVYT TRBV7-9 TRBD1 TRBJ1-2
ASSSRNSPLH TRBV12-3/TRBV12-4 - TRBJ1-6
ASTSRPSAGELF TRBV28 - TRBJ2-2
ASMASGLSSYNEQF TRBV2 TRBD2 TRBJ2-1
ASSLTDGHTDTQF TRBV9 - TRBJ2-1
ASSTRDSTYEQY TRBV19 TRBD1 TRBJ2-7
ASSRLAVDNEQF TRBV24-1 TRBD2 TRBJ2-1
ASSQTGGLNTIY TRBV7-9 TRBD1 TRBJ1-3